Sequencing of this T cell receptor beta chain was carried out in a study of blood T cells in healthy people across ages. A J-beta primer mix and a sample-barcoded 5' primer were used in a second PCR of roughly 6 to 11 cycles. From the 5' RACE reads, TCRdb called clonotypes with MiXCR, one entry per CDR3 protein. Here the sample spans hundreds of thousands of distinct CDR3 sequences, 29% being singletons. This CDR3 contains 14 residues. Between the trimmed V and J ends, which lost 0 bases and 2 bases, there was a span of 7 bases. Germline values: CDR1 MNHEY, CDR2 SVGEGT. This TCR was recovered from a woman at least 80 years old in good health. The chain recombines TRBV6-2 or TRBV6-3 with TRBJ1-2; D might be TRBD1 (6 bases). The specimen sequenced was blood. The CDR3 protein is CASSYSRGNYGYTF. The CDR3 bases are TGTGCCAGCAGTTACTCGAGGGGGAACTATGGCTACACCTTC.